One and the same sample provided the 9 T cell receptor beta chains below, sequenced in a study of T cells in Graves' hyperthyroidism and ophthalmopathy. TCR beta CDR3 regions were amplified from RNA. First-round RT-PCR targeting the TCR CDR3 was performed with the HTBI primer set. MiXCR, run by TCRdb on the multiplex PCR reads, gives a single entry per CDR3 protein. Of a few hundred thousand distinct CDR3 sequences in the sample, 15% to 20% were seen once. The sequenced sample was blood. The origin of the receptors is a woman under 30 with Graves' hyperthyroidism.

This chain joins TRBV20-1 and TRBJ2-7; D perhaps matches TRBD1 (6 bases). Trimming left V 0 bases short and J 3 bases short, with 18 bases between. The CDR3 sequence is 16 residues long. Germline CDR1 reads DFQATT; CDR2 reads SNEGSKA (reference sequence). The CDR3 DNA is TGCAGTGCTAGAGATCGGTTAAGACAGGTTAGCTACGAGCAGTACTTC. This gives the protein CSARDRLRQVSYEQYF.

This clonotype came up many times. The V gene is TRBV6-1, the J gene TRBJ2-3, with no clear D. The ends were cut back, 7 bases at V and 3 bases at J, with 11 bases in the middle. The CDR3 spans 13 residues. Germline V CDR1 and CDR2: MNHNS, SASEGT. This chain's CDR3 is CASTPDGTDTQYF. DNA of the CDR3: TGTGCCAGCACACCAGACGGAACAGATACGCAGTATTTT.

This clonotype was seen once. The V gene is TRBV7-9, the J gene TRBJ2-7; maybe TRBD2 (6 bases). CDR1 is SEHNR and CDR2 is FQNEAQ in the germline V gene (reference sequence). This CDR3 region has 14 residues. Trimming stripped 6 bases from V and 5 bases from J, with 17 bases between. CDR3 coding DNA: TGTGCCAGCAGTAACTCCGGGACTTTTGACGAGCAGTACTTC. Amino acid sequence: CASSNSGTFDEQYF.

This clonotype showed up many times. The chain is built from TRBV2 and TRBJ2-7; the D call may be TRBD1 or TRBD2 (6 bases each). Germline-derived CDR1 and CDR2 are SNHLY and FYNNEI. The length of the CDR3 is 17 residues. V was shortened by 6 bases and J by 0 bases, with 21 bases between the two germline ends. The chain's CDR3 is CASRPKRGANSSYEQYF. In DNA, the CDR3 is TGTGCCAGCAGGCCCAAAAGGGGGGCGAACTCCTCCTACGAGCAGTACTTC.

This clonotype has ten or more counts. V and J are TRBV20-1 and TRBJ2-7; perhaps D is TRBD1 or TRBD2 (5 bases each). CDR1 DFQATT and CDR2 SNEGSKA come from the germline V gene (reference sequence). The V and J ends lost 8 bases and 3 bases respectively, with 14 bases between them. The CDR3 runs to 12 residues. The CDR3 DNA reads TGCAGTTCCGGGACGGATCTCTACGAGCAGTACTTC. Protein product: CSSGTDLYEQYF.

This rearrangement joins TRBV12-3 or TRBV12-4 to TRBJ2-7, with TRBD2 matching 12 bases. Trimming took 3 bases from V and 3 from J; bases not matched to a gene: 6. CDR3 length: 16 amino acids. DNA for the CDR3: TGTGCCAGCAGTTTTTCTAGCGGGGGGGACGTCTACGAGCAGTACTTC. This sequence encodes CASSFSSGGDVYEQYF.

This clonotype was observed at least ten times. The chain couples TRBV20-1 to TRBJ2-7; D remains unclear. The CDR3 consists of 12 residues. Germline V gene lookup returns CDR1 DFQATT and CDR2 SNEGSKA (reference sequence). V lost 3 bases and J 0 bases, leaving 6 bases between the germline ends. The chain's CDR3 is CSARQSSYEQYF. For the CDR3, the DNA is TGCAGTGCTAGGCAGAGCTCCTACGAGCAGTACTTC.

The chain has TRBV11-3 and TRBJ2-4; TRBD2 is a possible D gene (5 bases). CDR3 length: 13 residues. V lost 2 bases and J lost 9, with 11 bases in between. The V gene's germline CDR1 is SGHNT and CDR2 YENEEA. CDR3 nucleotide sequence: TGTGCCAGCAGCTTATCCGGTGCGGGCATTCAGTACTTC. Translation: CASSLSGAGIQYF.

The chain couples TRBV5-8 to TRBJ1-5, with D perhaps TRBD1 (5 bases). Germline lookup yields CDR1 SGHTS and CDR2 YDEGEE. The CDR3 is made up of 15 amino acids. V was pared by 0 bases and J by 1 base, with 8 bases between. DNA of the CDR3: TGTGCCAGCAGCTTGGTCTCAGGGAGCAATCAGCCCCAGCATTTT. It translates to CASSLVSGSNQPQHF.